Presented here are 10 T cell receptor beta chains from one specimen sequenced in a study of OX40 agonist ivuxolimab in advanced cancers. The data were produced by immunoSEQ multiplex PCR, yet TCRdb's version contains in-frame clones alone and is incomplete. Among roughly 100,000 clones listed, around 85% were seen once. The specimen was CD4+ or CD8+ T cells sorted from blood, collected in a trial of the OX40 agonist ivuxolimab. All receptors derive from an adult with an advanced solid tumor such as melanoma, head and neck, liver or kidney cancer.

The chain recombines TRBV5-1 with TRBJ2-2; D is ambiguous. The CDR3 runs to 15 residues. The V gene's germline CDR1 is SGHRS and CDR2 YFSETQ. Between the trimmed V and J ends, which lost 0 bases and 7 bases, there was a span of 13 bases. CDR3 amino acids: CASSLDRQRNGELFF. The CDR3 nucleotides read TGCGCCAGCAGCTTGGATAGGCAACGTAACGGGGAGCTGTTTTTT. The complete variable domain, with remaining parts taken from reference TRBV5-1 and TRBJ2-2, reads KAGVTQTPRYLIKTRGQQVTLSCSPISGHRSVSWYQQTPGQGLQFLFEYFSETQRNKGNFPGRFSGRQFSNSRSEMNVSTLELGDSALYLCASSLDRQRNGELFFGEGSRLTVL.

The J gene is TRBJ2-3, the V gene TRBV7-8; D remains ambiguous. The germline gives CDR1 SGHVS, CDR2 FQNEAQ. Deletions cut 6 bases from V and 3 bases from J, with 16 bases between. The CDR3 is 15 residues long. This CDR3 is CASRPRRPRTDTQYF. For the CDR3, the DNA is TGTGCCAGCAGACCGCGGAGACCGAGGACAGATACGCAGTATTTT.

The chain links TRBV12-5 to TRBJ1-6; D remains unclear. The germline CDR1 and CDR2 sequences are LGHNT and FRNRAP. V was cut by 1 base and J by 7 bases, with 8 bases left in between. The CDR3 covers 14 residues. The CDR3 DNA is TGTGCTAGTGGTTTGGGGAACTTCAATTCACCCCTCCACTTT. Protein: CASGLGNFNSPLHF.

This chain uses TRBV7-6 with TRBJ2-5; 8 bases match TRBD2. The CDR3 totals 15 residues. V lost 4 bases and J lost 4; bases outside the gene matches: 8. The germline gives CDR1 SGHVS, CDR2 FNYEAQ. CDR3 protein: CASSSNGGAGETQYF. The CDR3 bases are TGTGCCAGCAGCTCAAACGGGGGGGCGGGAGAGACCCAGTACTTC.

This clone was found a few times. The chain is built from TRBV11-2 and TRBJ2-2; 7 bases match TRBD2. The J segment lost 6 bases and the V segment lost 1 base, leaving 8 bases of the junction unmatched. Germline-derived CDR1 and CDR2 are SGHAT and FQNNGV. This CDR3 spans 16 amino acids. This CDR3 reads CASSLVGAGDSGELFF. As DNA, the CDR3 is TGTGCCAGCAGCTTAGTTGGGGCGGGGGACTCCGGGGAGCTGTTTTTT.

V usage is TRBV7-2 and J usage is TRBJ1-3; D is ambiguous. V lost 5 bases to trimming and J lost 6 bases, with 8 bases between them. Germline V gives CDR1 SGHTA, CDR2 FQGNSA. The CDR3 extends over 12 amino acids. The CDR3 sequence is CASSAIQNTIYF. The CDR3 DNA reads TGTGCCAGCAGCGCCATACAAAACACCATATATTTT. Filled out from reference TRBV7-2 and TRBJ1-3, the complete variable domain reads GAGVSQSPSNKVTEKGKDVELRCDPISGHTALYWYRQSLGQGLEFLIYFQGNSAPDKSGLPSDRFSAERTGGSVSTLTIQRTQQEDSAVYLCASSAIQNTIYFGEGSWLTVV.

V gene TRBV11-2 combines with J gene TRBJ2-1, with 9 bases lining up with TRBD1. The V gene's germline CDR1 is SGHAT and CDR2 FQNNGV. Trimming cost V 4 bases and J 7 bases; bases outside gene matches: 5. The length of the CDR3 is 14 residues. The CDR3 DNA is TGTGCCAGCAGCTCACAGGGGGCTGAGAATGAGCAGTTCTTC. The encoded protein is CASSSQGAENEQFF.

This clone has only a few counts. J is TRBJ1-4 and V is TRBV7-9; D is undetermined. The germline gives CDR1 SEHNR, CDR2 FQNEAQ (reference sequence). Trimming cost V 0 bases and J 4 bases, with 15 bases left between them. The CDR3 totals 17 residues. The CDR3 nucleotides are TGTGCCAGCAGCTTAGCCCCCCGACTGGCACTTAATGAAAAACTGTTTTTT. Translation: CASSLAPRLALNEKLFF.

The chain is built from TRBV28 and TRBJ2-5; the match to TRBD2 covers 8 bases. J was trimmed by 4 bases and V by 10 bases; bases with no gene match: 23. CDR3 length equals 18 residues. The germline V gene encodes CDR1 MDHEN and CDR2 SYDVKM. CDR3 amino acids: CATVALSPAEAGVETQYF. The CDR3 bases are TGTGCCACCGTTGCCCTTTCCCCAGCCGAAGCGGGAGTAGAGACCCAGTACTTC.

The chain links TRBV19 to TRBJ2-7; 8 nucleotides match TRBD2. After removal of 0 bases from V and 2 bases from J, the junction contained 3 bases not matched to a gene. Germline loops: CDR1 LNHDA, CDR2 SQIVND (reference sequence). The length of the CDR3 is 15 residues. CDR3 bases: TGTGCCAGTAGTATAGAAGCGGGGGTGACCTACGAGCAGTACTTC. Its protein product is CASSIEAGVTYEQYF.